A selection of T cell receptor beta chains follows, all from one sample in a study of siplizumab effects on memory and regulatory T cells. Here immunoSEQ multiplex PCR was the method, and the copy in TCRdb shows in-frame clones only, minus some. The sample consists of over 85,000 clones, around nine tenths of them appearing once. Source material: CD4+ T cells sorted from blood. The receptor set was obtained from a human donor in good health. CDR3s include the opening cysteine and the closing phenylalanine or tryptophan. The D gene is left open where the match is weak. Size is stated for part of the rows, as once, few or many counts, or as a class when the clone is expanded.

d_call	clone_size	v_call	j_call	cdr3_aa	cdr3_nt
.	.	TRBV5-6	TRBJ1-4	CASSFWRNEKLFF	TGTGCCAGCAGCTTTTGGAGGAATGAAAAACTGTTTTTT
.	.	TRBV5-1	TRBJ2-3	CASSRAGGSTDTQYF	TGCGCCAGCAGCAGGGCCGGGGGAAGCACAGATACGCAGTATTTT
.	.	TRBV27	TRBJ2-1	CASTRSGISNNEQFF	TGTGCCAGCACAAGATCCGGGATCTCAAACAATGAGCAGTTCTTC
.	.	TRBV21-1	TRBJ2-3	CASSKSDPGTSGRPGDTDTQYF	TGTGCCAGCAGCAAATCGGATCCCGGGACTAGCGGGAGACCGGGGGACACAGATACGCAGTATTTT
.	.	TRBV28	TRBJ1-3	CASGTNMGSSGNTIYF	TGTGCCAGCGGAACTAACATGGGAAGCTCTGGAAACACCATATATTTT
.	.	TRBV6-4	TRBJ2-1	CASSDGSSYNEQFF	TGTGCCAGCAGTGACGGGAGCTCCTACAATGAGCAGTTCTTC
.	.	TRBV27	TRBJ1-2	CASRGQGYGYTF	TGTGCCAGCAGGGGGCAAGGATATGGCTACACCTTC
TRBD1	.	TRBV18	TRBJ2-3	CASSLDRGHTDTQYF	TGTGCCAGCTCACTCGACAGGGGGCATACAGATACGCAGTATTTT
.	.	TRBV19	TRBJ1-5	CASSIIGTSSNQPQHF	TGTGCCAGTAGTATAATTGGGACAAGTAGCAATCAGCCCCAGCATTTT
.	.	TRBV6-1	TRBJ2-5	CASSGLPTETQYF	TGTGCCAGCAGTGGACTGCCTACGGAGACCCAGTACTTC
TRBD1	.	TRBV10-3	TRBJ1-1	CAISEGDRGVGRNTEAFF	TGTGCCATCAGTGAAGGGGACAGGGGCGTAGGGCGTAACACTGAAGCTTTCTTT
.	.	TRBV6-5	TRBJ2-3	CASKQTATDTQYF	TGTGCCAGCAAGCAGACCGCCACAGATACGCAGTATTTT
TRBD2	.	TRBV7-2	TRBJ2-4	CASSSPGLAVGKNIQYF	TGTGCCAGCAGCTCCCCGGGACTAGCTGTTGGCAAAAACATTCAGTACTTC
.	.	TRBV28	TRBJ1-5	CASSWGNQPQHF	TGTGCCAGCAGTTGGGGGAATCAGCCCCAGCATTTT
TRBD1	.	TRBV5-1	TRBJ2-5	CASSPLQGAGLETQYF	TGCGCCAGCAGCCCACTCCAGGGGGCCGGATTGGAGACCCAGTACTTC
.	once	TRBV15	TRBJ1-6	CATSGGRGRWLDSPLHF	TGTGCCACCAGCGGAGGAAGGGGGAGGTGGTTAGATTCACCCCTCCACTTT
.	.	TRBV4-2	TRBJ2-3	CASSQVSYLTDTQYF	TGTGCCAGCAGCCAAGTCTCCTACCTCACAGATACGCAGTATTTT
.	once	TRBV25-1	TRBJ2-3	CASSEQGSTDTQYF	TGTGCCAGCAGTGAACAGGGGAGCACAGATACGCAGTATTTT
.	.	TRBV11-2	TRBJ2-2	CASSLKGSGELFF	TGTGCCAGCAGCTTAAAAGGGAGCGGGGAGCTGTTTTTT
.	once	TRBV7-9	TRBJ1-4	CASTPRANEKLFF	TGTGCCAGCACCCCCCGGGCCAATGAAAAACTGTTTTTT
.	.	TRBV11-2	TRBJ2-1	CASTWDWAVYNEQFF	TGTGCCAGCACTTGGGACTGGGCGGTATACAATGAGCAGTTCTTC
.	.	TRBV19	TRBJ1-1	CASSVGPRNTEAFF	TGTGCCAGTAGCGTCGGTCCCCGGAACACTGAAGCTTTCTTT
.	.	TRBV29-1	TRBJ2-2	CSVENSGNTGELFF	TGCAGCGTTGAGAATAGCGGGAACACCGGGGAGCTGTTTTTT
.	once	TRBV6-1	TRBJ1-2	CASISLAVARGYTF	TGTGCCAGCATCTCCCTAGCGGTCGCCCGTGGCTACACCTTC
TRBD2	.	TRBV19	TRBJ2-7	CASSVLPGLADSYEQYF	TGTGCCAGTAGTGTTCTTCCCGGACTAGCGGATTCCTACGAGCAGTACTTC
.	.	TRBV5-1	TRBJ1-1	CASSLTGNSLNTEAFF	TGCGCCAGCAGTCTTACAGGGAATTCTTTGAACACTGAAGCTTTCTTT
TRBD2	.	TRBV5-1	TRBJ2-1	CASSLALAGGIEQFF	TGCGCCAGCAGCTTGGCACTAGCGGGAGGGATTGAGCAGTTCTTC
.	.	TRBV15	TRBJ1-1	CATGSGLLNTEAFF	TGTGCCACCGGATCCGGCCTACTGAACACTGAAGCTTTCTTT
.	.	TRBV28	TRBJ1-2	CASSLHRANYGYTF	TGTGCCAGCAGTTTGCACAGAGCTAACTATGGCTACACCTTC
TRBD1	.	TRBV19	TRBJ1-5	CASSSNPQGFGQPQHF	TGTGCCAGTAGTTCCAATCCACAGGGGTTTGGTCAGCCCCAGCATTTT
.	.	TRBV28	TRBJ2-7	CASRVSAGEQYF	TGTGCCAGCAGAGTATCGGCTGGGGAGCAGTACTTC
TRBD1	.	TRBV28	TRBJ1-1	CASSLWDRVKNTEAFF	TGTGCCAGCAGTTTATGGGACAGGGTGAAGAACACTGAAGCTTTCTTT
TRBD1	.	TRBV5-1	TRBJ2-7	CASSLTGQSYEQYF	TGCGCCAGCAGCTTGACGGGACAGAGCTACGAGCAGTACTTC
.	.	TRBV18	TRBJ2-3	CASSPPYDGSTDTQYF	TGTGCCAGCTCACCACCGTACGACGGGTCCACAGATACGCAGTATTTT
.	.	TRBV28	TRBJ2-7	CASSLSDRRLREQYF	TGTGCCAGCAGTTTATCCGACAGGAGGTTGCGGGAGCAGTACTTC
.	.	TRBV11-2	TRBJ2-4	CASSFGGSPPNIQYF	TGTGCCAGCAGCTTCGGAGGGAGCCCACCGAACATTCAGTACTTC
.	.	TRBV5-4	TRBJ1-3	CASSLVGPTSGNTIYF	TGTGCCAGCAGCTTGGTGGGGCCTACCTCTGGAAACACCATATATTTT
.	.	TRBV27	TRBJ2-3	CASSQLRDSAADTQYF	TGTGCCAGCAGTCAACTTAGGGATTCCGCGGCAGATACGCAGTATTTT
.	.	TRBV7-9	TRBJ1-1	CASSPRSGTTYGVAFF	TGTGCCAGCAGCCCCCGGTCGGGGACAACCTATGGTGTAGCTTTCTTT
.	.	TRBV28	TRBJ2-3	CASSRRGRRSADTQYF	TGTGCCAGCAGCCGCAGGGGCCGCCGAAGTGCAGATACGCAGTATTTT
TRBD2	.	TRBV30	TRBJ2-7	CAWRETSPGEQYF	TGTGCCTGGAGAGAGACTAGCCCCGGCGAGCAGTACTTC
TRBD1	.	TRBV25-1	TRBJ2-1	CASSPYPGQGFNEQFF	TGTGCCAGCAGTCCATATCCGGGACAGGGATTCAATGAGCAGTTCTTC
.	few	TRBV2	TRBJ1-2	CASSLIRGTNYGYTF	TGTGCCAGCAGCCTAATCAGGGGCACGAACTATGGCTACACCTTC